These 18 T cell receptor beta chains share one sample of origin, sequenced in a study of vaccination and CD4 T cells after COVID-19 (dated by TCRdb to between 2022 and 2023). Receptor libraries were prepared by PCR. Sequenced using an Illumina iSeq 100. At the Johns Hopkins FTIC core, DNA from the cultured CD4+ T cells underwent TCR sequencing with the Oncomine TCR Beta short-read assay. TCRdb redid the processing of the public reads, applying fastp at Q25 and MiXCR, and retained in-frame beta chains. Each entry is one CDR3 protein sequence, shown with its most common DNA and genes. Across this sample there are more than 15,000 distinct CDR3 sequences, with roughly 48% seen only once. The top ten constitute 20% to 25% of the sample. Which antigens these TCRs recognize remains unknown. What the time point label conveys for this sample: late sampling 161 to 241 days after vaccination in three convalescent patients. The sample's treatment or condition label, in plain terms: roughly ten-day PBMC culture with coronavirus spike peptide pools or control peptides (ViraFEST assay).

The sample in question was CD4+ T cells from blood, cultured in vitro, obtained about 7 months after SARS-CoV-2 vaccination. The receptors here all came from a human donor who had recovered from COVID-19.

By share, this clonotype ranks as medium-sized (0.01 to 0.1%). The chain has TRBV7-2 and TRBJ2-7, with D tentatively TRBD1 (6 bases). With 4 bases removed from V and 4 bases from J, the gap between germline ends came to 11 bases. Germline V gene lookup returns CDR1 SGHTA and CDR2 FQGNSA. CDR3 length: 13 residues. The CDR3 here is CASSSEDRYEQYF. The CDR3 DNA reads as TGTGCCAGCAGCTCGGAGGACAGATACGAGCAGTACTTC.

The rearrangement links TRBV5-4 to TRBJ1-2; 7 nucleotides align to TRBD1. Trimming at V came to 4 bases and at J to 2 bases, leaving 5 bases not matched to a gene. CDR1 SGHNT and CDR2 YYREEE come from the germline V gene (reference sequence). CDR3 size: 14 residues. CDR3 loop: CASSGMGQNYGYTF. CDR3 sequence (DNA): TGTGCCAGCAGCGGCATGGGACAGAACTATGGCTACACCTTC.

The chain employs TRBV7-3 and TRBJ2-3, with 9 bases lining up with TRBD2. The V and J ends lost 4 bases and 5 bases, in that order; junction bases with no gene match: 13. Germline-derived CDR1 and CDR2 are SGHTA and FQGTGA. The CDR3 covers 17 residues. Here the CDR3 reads CASSSSYLAGILDTQYF. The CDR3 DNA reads TGTGCCAGCAGCTCCTCCTACCTAGCGGGAATATTAGATACGCAGTATTTT.

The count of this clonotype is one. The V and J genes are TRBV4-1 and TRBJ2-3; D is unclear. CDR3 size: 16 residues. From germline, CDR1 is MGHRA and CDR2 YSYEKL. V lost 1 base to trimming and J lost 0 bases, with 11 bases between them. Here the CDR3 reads CASSQVDLVSTDTQYF. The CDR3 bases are TGCGCCAGCAGCCAAGTAGATTTGGTTAGCACAGATACGCAGTATTTT.

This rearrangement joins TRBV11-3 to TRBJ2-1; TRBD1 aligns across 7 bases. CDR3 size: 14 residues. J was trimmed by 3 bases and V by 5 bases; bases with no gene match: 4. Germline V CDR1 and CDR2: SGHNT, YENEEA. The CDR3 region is CASSQRQGYNEQFF. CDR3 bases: TGTGCCAGCAGCCAACGACAGGGCTACAATGAGCAGTTCTTC.

The CDR3 protein is CSVRGGWALEQYF. The CDR3 DNA is TGCAGTGTAAGGGGGGGTTGGGCCCTCGAGCAGTACTTC. The V call is TRBV20-1, the J call TRBJ2-7, with D possibly being TRBD2 (7 bases). In germline, CDR1 is DFQATT, CDR2 SNEGSKA (reference sequence). With 7 bases removed from V and 6 bases from J, the gap between germline ends came to 19 bases. CDR3 length equals 13 residues.

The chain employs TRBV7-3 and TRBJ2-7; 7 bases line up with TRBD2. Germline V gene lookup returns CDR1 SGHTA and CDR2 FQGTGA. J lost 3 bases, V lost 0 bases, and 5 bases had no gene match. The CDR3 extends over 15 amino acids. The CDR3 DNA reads TGTGCCAGCAGCTTAACCAGCGGGGCCCTCTACGAGCAGTACTTC. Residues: CASSLTSGALYEQYF.

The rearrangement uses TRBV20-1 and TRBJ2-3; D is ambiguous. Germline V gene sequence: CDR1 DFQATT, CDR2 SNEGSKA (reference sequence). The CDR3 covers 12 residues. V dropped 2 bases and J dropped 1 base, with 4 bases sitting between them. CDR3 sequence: CSARSGTDTQYF. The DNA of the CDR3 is TGCAGTGCTAGATCAGGCACAGATACGCAGTATTTT.

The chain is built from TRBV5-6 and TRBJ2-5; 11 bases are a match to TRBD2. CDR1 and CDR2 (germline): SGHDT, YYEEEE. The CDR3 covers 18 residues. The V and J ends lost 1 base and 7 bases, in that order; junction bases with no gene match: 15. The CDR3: CASSLWVAGGTYGVTQYF. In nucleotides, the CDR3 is TGTGCCAGCAGCTTGTGGGTAGCGGGAGGGACCTATGGTGTGACCCAGTACTTC.

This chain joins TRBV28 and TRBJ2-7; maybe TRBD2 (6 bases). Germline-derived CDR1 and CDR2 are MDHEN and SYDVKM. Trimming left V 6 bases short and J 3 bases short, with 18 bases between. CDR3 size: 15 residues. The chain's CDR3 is CASSPGGGNGYEQYF. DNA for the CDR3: TGTGCCAGCAGCCCGGGTGGGGGGAATGGCTACGAGCAGTACTTC.

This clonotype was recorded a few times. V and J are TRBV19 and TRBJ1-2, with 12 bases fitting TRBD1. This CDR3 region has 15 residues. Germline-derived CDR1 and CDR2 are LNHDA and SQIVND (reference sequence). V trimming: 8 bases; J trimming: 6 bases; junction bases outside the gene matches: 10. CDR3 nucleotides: TGTGCCAGTTTCCGGGACAGGGGGCGCTTCGATGGCTACACCTTC. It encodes CASFRDRGRFDGYTF.

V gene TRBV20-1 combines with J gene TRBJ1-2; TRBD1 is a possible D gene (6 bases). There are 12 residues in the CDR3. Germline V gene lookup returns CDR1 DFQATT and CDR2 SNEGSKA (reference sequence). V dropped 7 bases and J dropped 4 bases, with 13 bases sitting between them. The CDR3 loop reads CSVSRDTYGYTF. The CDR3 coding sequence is TGCAGTGTTAGCCGGGACACCTATGGCTACACCTTC.

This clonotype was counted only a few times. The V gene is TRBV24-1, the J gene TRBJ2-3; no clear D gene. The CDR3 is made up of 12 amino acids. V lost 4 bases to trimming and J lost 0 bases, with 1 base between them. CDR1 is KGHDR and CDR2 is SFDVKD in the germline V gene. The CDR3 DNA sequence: TGTGCCACCAGTGAGAGCACAGATACGCAGTATTTT. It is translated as CATSESTDTQYF.

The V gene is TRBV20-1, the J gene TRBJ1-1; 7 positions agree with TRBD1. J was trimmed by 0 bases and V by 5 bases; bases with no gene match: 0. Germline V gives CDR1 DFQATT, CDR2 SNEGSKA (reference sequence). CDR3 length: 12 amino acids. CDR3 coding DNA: TGCAGTGCTGACAGGGTGAACACTGAAGCTTTCTTT. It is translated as CSADRVNTEAFF.

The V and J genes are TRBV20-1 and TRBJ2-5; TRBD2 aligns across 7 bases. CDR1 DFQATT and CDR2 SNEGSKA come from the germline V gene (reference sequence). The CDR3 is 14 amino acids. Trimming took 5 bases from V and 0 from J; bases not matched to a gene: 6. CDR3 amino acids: CSAASGANQETQYF. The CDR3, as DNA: TGCAGTGCTGCAAGCGGGGCGAACCAAGAGACCCAGTACTTC.

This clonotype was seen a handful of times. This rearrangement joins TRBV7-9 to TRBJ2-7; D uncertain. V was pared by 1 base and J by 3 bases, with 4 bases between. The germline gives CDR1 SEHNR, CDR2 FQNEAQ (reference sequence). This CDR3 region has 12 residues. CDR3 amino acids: CASSLVNYEQYF. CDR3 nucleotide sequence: TGTGCCAGCAGCTTAGTAAACTACGAGCAGTACTTC. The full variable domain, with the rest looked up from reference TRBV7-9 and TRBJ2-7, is DTGVSQNPRHKITKRGQNVTFRCDPISEHNRLYWYRQTLGQGPEFLTYFQNEAQLEKSRLLSDRFSAERPKGSFSTLEIQRTEQGDSAMYLCASSLVNYEQYFGPGTRLTVT.

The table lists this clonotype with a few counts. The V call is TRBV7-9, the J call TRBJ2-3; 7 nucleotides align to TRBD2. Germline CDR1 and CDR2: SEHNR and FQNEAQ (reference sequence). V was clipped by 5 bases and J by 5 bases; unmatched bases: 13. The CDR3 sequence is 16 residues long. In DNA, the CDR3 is TGTGCCAGCAGCCTGACTAGCTTCGGAAGGGGAGATACGCAGTATTTT. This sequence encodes CASSLTSFGRGDTQYF.

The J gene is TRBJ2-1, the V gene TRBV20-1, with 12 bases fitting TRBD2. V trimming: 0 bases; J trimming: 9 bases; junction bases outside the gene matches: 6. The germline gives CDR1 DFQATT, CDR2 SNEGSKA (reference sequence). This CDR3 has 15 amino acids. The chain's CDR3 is CSAREATSGSVEQFF. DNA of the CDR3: TGCAGTGCTAGAGAGGCGACTAGCGGGAGTGTTGAGCAGTTCTTC.